This section outlines one T cell receptor beta chain sequence together with its context. Its cognate antigen is unknown. The V segment lost 5 bases and the J segment 4 bases; nucleotides outside the gene matches: 7. CDR3 length equals 15 residues. Per germline, CDR1 MNHEY and CDR2 SVGAGI. Assay used: immunoSEQ multiplex PCR; TCRdb lists only in-frame clones, some missing. Found here are approximately 43,000 clones, about 88% of them singletons; the top ten hold about 7%. The data belong to a study of T cells in localized non-small cell lung cancer. Study conclusions and caveats: Adjacent lung tissue had a median around 50 of the top 100 clones found in the tumor.

V gene TRBV6-5 combines with J gene TRBJ1-4; 7 bases match TRBD1. Here the sequenced sample was peripheral blood, taken before any cancer treatment. The receptor was derived from a woman between 18 and 49 years old with stage III lung adenocarcinoma. CDR3 bases: TGTGCCAGCAGTCCCCAGGGGGGGTATAATGAAAAACTGTTTTTT. It specifies CASSPQGGYNEKLFF.